This TCR beta chain is from a study of radiotherapy plus CTLA-4 blockade in lung cancer. The data were produced by immunoSEQ multiplex PCR, yet TCRdb's version contains in-frame clones alone and is incomplete. Among 55,000 to 75,000 clones, 70% to 80% were seen once, and the ten largest hold 15% to 20%. The CDR3 has 15 residues. V was pared by 0 bases and J by 0 bases, with 8 bases between. The germline V gene encodes CDR1 MNHNS and CDR2 SASEGT. The receptor was isolated from a human donor with non-small cell lung cancer whose response to radiotherapy plus ipilimumab could not be evaluated. Some clones in this sample may be carry-over from other donors' samples. Source: peripheral blood, taken from a patient treated with radiotherapy plus ipilimumab. The chain uses TRBV6-1 and TRBJ1-2; D not resolved. CDR3 nucleotides: TGTGCCAGCAGTGAAGCCGGGATTCCTAACTATGGCTACACCTTC. It is translated as CASSEAGIPNYGYTF.